This T cell receptor (beta chain) was recorded in a study of regulatory T cells in long-lasting Graves disease (TCRdb year 2021). About the full investigation: Persistent Graves' disease meant more than 5 years of antithyroid drug treatment with TSH receptor autoantibodies that stayed positive. Patients with persistent Graves' disease were compared with patients with newly diagnosed Graves' disease using TCR sequencing and RNA sequencing of peripheral blood. A total of some 33 samples were covered by TCR sequencing, comprising around 13 persistent and about 20 newly diagnosed Graves' disease patients. Persistent Graves' disease patients in the clinical cohort had taken antithyroid drugs for about 9.7 years on average. The study was registered as a clinical trial and conducted in China.

Library prep was done by multiplex PCR. Data came from an Illumina HiSeq 4000. TCR beta libraries were built with iRepertoire HTBI primers and Arm-PCR amplification of CDR3 regions. Before sequencing, the PCR products underwent gel purification. In the authors' own workflow: A total of 62 TRBV and some 13 TRBJ segments were identified across samples and were used for gene usage analysis of CDR3 amino acid clonotypes. Filtered high-quality paired reads were merged into contigs using COPE and FqMerger. BLAST was used to align contigs to IMGT TRBV, TRBD and TRBJ reference genes, and CDR3 was defined according to IMGT. Any clonotype with a frequency above 0.1% was counted as a highly expanded clone. Shannon entropy served as the measure of repertoire diversity, while the Gini coefficient captured V-J evenness. Public clonotypes were defined as clonotypes shared by more than one individual. Starting from the raw public reads, TCRdb applied fastp trimming at Q25, assembled clones with MiXCR and retained in-frame beta chains. Each CDR3 protein gets just one entry, which takes the most common genes and DNA from the rows behind it. TCRdb's processing, not the authors' own work, is the source of the V and J calls. A total of 650,000 to 850,000 distinct CDR3 sequences appear in this sample, approximately 31% of them only once. In total, the top ten clones hold around 42% of the sample.

The sample's time point label is to be understood as: persistent/refractory GD, antithyroid drugs over 5 years with positive TRAb. For both TCR sequencing and RNA sequencing, RNA was extracted from PBMCs using TRIzol. The diagnosis of Graves' disease followed American Thyroid Association guidelines. Patients for the study were recruited at an endocrinology department in Xi'an, China. Each patient gave 7 to 9.5 milliliters of peripheral blood, collected in an EDTA anticoagulant tube. Ficoll Paque Plus density gradient separation was used to isolate PBMCs, and no additional T cell sorting was done. An Agilent 2100 Bioanalyzer and agarose gel were used to check RNA quality, and a NanoDrop 2000 was used to measure RNA concentration. The study at large found these results: Sequencing and analysis were restricted to the TCR beta chain. Persistent Graves' disease patients showed lower TCR Shannon entropy and fewer highly expanded clones than newly diagnosed patients, suggesting clonal expansion. Only peripheral blood was studied, because thyroid tissue, the primary lesion, was inaccessible. The small sample size was acknowledged by the authors as a limitation that may reduce accuracy. A larger number of public clonotypes was shared among persistent patients (fewer than 3,000) than among newly diagnosed patients (roughly 930).

Of note for this clonotype: Which antigen it targets is not known. No qualities accompany the bases; no much larger clone lies one base away.

The TCR originated in a female donor with Graves disease. The sequencing here drew on peripheral blood mononuclear cells (PBMCs), taken when the disease was refractory, from a patient treated with antithyroid drugs.

The nucleotide sequence is TGCGCCAGCAGCAACGGCAGCCTCAATCAGCCCCAGCATTTT. Its translation reads: CASSNGSLNQPQHF. The sequence links TRBV5-1 to TRBJ1-5; the D gene assignment is ambiguous. From a lookup of the germline V gene, CDR1 and CDR2 are SGHRS and YFSETQ. The CDR3 holds 14 amino acids from the cysteine to the phenylalanine. Kept here is only the CDR3 DNA, which spans 42 bases and is read in frame from base 1. V is clipped by 4 bases and J by 3 bases, and the sequence between their germline boundaries is 11 bases long.